This T cell receptor (beta chain) was documented in a study of T cells expressing NK-cell markers. General study results and limits: Once again these clonotypes came out on top in the CD3+CD56-NKG2C+ fraction of several donors.

TCRdb reanalyzed the 5' RACE reads, giving one entry per CDR3 protein sequence and no DNA. The repertoire table contains roughly 160,000 distinct CDR3 sequences. Regarding this clonotype: The antigen is not known.

The receptor was derived from a woman between 18 and 70 years old in good health. The sample was blood T cells: a sorted CD56 or NKG2C T cell subset, CD4+ or CD8+ T cells, or bulk PBMC T cells (not recorded which).

CDR3 sequence reads: CSARDWVAGGPEFF. The J gene is TRBJ2-1, the V gene TRBV20-1; TCRdb returns TRBD2, unconfirmable since there is no DNA. Germline CDR1 DFQATT, CDR2 SNEGSKA (reference sequence). The CDR3 is 14 amino acids.